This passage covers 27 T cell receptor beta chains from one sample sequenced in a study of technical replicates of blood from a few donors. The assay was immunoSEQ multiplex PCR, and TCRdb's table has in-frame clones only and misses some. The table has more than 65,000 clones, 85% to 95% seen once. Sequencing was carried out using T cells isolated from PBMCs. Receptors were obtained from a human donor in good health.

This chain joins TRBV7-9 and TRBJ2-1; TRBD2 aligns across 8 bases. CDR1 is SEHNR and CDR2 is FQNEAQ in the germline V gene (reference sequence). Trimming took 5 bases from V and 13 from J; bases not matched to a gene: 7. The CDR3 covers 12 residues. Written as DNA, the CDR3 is TGTGCCAGCAGCCCCTCCAGCGGGAGTCAGTTCTTC. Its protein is CASSPSSGSQFF.

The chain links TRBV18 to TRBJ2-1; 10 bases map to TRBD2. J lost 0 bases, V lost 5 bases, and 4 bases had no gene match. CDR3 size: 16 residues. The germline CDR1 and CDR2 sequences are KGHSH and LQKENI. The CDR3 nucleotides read TGTGCCAGCTCATCTGCTAGCGGGAGCTCCTACAATGAGCAGTTCTTC. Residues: CASSSASGSSYNEQFF. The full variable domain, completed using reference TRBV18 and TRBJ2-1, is NAGVMQNPRHLVRRRGQEARLRCSPMKGHSHVYWYRQLPEEGLKFMVYLQKENIIDESGMPKERFSAEFPKEGPSILRIQQVVRGDSAAYFCASSSASGSSYNEQFFGPGTRLTVL.

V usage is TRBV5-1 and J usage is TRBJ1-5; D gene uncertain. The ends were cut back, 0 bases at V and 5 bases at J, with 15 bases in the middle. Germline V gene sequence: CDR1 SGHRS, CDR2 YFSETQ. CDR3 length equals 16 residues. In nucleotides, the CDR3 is TGCGCCAGCAGCTTGGGACGGCCGGGAGAGGATCAGCCCCAGCATTTT. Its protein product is CASSLGRPGEDQPQHF. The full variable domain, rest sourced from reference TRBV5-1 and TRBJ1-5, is KAGVTQTPRYLIKTRGQQVTLSCSPISGHRSVSWYQQTPGQGLQFLFEYFSETQRNKGNFPGRFSGRQFSNSRSEMNVSTLELGDSALYLCASSLGRPGEDQPQHFGDGTRLSIL.

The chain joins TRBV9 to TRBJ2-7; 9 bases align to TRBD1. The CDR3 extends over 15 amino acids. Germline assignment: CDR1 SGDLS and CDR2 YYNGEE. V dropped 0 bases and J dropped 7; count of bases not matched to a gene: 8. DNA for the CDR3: TGTGCCAGCAGCGTAGAGGCCGGGACAGGGAGTGAGCAGTACTTC. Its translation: CASSVEAGTGSEQYF.

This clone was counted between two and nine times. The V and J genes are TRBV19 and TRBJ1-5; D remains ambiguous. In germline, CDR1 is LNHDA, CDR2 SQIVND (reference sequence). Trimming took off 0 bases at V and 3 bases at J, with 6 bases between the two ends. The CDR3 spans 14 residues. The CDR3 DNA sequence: TGTGCCAGTAGTATAGATCCAAACAATCAGCCCCAGCATTTT. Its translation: CASSIDPNNQPQHF. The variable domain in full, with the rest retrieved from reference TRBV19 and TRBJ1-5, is DGGITQSPKYLFRKEGQNVTLSCEQNLNHDAMYWYRQDPGQGLRLIYYSQIVNDFQKGDIAEGYSVSREKKESFPLTVTSAQKNPTAFYLCASSIDPNNQPQHFGDGTRLSIL.

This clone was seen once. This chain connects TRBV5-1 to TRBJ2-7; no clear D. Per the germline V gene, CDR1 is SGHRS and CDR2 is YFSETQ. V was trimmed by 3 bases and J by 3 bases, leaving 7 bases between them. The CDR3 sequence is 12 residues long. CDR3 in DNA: TGCGCCAGCAGCTCCTCGAGCTACGAGCAGTACTTC. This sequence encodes CASSSSSYEQYF.

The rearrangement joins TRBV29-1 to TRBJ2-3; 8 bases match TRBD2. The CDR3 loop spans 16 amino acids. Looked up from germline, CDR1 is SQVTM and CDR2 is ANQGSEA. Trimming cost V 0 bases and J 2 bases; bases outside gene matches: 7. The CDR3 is CSVEEGRTSNTDTQYF. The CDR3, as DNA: TGCAGCGTTGAAGAGGGGAGGACTAGCAACACAGATACGCAGTATTTT.

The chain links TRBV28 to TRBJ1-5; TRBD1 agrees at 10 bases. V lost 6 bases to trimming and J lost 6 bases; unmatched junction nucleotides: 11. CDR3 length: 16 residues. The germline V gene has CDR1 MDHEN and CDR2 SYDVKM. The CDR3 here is CASSLDRDRGSQPQHF. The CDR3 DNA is TGTGCCAGCAGCCTTGACAGGGACAGGGGAAGTCAGCCCCAGCATTTT.

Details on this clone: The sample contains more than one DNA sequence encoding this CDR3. The CDR3 coding sequence is TGTGCCAGCAGCGTAGGCCATCGGGACGAGCAGTACTTC. The encoded protein is CASSVGHRDEQYF. The gene calls are TRBV9 and TRBJ2-7; D is unclear. Germline values: CDR1 SGDLS, CDR2 YYNGEE. V lost 0 bases and J lost 5, with 9 bases in between. The CDR3 is 13 amino acids.

The CDR3 DNA is TGTGCCAGCAGAACGTCACTCAATCAGCCCCAGCATTTT. It yields the protein CASRTSLNQPQHF. J is TRBJ1-5 and V is TRBV27; D is unresolved. The V and J ends lost 6 bases and 3 bases respectively, with 9 bases between them. Germline CDR1 MNHEY, CDR2 SMNVEV (reference sequence). This CDR3 contains 13 residues.

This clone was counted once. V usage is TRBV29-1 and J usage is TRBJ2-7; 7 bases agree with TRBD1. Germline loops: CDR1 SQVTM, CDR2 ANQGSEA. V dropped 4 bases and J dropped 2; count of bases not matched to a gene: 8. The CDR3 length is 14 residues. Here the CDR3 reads CSVGPTGHTYEQYF. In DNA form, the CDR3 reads TGCAGCGTTGGTCCGACAGGGCACACCTACGAGCAGTACTTC.

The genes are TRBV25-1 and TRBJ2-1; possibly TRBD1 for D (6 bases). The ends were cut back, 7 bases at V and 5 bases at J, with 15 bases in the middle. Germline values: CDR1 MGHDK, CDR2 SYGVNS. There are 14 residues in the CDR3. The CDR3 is CASTPGTLDNEQFF. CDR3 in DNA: TGTGCCAGCACCCCCGGGACACTTGACAATGAGCAGTTCTTC.

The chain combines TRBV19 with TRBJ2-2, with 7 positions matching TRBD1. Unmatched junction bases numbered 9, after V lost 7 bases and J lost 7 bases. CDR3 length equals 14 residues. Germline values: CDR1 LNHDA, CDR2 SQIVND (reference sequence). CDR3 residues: CASKGAGGNGELFF. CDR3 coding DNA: TGTGCCAGTAAGGGCGCAGGGGGTAACGGGGAGCTGTTTTTT.

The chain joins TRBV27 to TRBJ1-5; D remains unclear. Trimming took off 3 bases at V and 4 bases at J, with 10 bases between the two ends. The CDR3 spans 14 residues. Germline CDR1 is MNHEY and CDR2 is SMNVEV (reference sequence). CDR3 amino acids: CASSFARSNQPQHF. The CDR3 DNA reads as TGTGCCAGCAGTTTCGCCAGAAGTAATCAGCCCCAGCATTTT.

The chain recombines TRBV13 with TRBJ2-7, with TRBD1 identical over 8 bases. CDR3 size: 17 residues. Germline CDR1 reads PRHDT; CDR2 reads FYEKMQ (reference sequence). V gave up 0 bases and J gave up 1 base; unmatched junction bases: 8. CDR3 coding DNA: TGTGCCAGCAGCTTAGGCCTAAGGAACAGGGGGTCCTACGAGCAGTACTTC. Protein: CASSLGLRNRGSYEQYF.

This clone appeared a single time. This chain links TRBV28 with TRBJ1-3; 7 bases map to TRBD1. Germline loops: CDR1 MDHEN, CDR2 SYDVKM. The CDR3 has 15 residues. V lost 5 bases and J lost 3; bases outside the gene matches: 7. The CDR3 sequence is CASSPWTGFGNTIYF. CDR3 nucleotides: TGTGCCAGCAGTCCCTGGACAGGTTTTGGAAACACCATATATTTT. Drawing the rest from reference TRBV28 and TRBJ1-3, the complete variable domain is DVKVTQSSRYLVKRTGEKVFLECVQDMDHENMFWYRQDPGLGLRLIYFSYDVKMKEKGDIPEGYSVSREKKERFSLILESASTNQTSMYLCASSPWTGFGNTIYFGEGSWLTVV.

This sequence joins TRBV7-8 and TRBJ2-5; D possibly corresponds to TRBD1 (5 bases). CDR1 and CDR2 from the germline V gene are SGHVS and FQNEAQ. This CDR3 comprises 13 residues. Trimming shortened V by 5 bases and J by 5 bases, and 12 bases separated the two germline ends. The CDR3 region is CASSLQGSETQYF. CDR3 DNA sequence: TGTGCCAGCAGCCTTCAGGGTAGCGAGACCCAGTACTTC.

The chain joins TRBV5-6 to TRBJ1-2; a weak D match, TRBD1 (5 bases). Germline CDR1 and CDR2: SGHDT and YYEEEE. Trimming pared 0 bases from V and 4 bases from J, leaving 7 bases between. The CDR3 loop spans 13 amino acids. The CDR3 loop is CASSLEDTYGYTF. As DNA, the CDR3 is TGTGCCAGCAGCTTGGAGGACACCTATGGCTACACCTTC.

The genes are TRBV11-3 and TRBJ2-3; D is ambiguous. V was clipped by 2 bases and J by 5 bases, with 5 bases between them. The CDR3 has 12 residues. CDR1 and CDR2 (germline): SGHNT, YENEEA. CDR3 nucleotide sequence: TGTGCCAGCAGCTTATTCGTAGATACGCAGTATTTT. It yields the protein CASSLFVDTQYF.

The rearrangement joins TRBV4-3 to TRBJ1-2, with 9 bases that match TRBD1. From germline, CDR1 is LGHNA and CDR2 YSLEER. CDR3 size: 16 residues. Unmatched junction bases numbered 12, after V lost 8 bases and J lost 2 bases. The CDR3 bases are TGCGCCAGCTCCCGGACAGGGGAATCGGCCAACTATGGCTACACCTTC. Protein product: CASSRTGESANYGYTF.

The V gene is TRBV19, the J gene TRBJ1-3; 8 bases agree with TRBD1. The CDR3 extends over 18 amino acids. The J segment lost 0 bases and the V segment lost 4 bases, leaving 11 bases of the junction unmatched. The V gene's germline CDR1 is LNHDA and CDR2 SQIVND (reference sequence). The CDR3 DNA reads TGTGCCAGTAGTACTGGACAGGGATGGACTCACTCTGGAAACACCATATATTTT. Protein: CASSTGQGWTHSGNTIYF.

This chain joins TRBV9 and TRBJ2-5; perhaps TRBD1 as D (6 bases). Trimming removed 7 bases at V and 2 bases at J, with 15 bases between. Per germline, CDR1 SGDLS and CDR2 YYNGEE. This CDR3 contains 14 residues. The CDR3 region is CASGTGTVQETQYF. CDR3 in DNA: TGTGCCAGCGGCACAGGGACCGTACAAGAGACCCAGTACTTC.

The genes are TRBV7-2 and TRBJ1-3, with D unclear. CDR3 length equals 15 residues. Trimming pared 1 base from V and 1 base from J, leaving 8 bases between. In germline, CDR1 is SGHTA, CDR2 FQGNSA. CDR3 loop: CASSLDTGSGNTIYF. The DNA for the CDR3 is TGTGCCAGCAGCTTAGACACGGGTTCTGGAAACACCATATATTTT. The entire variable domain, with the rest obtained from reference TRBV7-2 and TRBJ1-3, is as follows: GAGVSQSPSNKVTEKGKDVELRCDPISGHTALYWYRQSLGQGLEFLIYFQGNSAPDKSGLPSDRFSAERTGGSVSTLTIQRTQQEDSAVYLCASSLDTGSGNTIYFGEGSWLTVV.

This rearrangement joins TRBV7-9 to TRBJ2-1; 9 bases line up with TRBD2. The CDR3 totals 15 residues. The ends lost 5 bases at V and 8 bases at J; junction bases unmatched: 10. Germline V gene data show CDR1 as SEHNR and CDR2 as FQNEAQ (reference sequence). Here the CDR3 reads CASSRDSGGQYEQFF. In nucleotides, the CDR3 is TGTGCCAGCAGCCGAGACAGCGGGGGGCAATATGAGCAGTTCTTC.

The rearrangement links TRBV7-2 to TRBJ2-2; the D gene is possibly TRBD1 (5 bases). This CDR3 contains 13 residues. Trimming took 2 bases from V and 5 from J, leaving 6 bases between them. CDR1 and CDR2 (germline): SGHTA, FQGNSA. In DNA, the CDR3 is TGTGCCAGCAGCTTACAGGGTACCGGGGAGCTGTTTTTT. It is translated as CASSLQGTGELFF.

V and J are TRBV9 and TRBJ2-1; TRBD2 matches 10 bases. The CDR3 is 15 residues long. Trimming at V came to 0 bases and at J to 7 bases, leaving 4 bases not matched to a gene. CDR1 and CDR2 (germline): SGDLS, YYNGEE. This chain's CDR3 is CASSVVASGRNEQFF. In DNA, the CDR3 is TGTGCCAGCAGCGTAGTGGCTAGCGGGAGAAATGAGCAGTTCTTC.

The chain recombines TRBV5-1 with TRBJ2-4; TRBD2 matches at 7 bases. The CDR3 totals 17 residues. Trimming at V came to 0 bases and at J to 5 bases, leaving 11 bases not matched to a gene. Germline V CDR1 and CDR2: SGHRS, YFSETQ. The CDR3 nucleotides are TGCGCCAGCAGCTTGGTGGCCCTGGGGGGGAGTCAAAACATTCAGTACTTC. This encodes CASSLVALGGSQNIQYF.